The entry below describes one TCR beta chain. The protocol was immunoSEQ multiplex PCR, while the TCRdb copy is restricted to in-frame clones and leaves out a portion. Among over 300,000 clones listed, more than 80% were seen once. CDR1 is LGHNT, CDR2 FRNRAP, per germline. The CDR3 runs 16 residues. Between the trimmed V and J ends, which lost 6 bases and 0 bases, there was a span of 15 bases. The entry originates in a study of blood T cell repertoires in COVID-19. Material for sequencing was peripheral blood. The chain is built from TRBV12-5 and TRBJ2-1; possibly TRBD2 for D (6 bases). This receptor was obtained from a man younger than 35 who had recovered from COVID-19. In nucleotides, the CDR3 is TGTGCTAGTGGCACGGGACTGACGGTCTCCTACAATGAGCAGTTCTTC. Its translation: CASGTGLTVSYNEQFF.